These 5 T cell receptor beta chains originate from one sample sequenced in a study of T-cell reconstitution after alpha-beta-depleted transplantation in children. For TCRbeta, the library was prepared with unique molecular identifiers. One entry per CDR3 protein, called by TCRdb with MiXCR from the PCR reads. This table holds hundreds of thousands of distinct CDR3 sequences, around 9.6% found once. The sample consisted of PBMCs from the stem cell graft donor, taken from the stem cell graft. These receptors all come from a human donor who donated a stem cell graft to a child with acute lymphoblastic leukemia.

This chain links TRBV18 with TRBJ1-4; D may be TRBD1 (6 bases). The CDR3 is 16 amino acids. V was clipped by 5 bases and J by 8 bases, with 21 bases between them. The V gene's germline CDR1 is KGHSH and CDR2 LQKENI. The CDR3 nucleotides are TGTGCCAGCTCAACTACTACAGGGCGAGTAGCCGAAAAACTGTTTTTT. Protein product: CASSTTTGRVAEKLFF.

The table lists this clonotype with a few counts. V and J are TRBV3-1 and TRBJ1-5, with a weak D call TRBD1 (5 bases). Per the germline V gene, CDR1 is LGHDT and CDR2 is YNNKEL (reference sequence). The CDR3 has 18 residues. The V end was cut by 0 bases, the J end by 1 base, with 16 bases between. CDR3 bases: TGTGCCAGCAGCCAAGAGGACGGTCGGAGGGGCAGCAATCAGCCCCAGCATTTT. It specifies CASSQEDGRRGSNQPQHF.

This clonotype was recorded at least ten times. This chain uses TRBV2 with TRBJ1-2; 8 bases are a match to TRBD1. V lost 8 bases, J lost 5 bases, and 7 bases stayed unmatched. CDR1 SNHLY and CDR2 FYNNEI come from the germline V gene. The CDR3 sequence is 13 residues long. In nucleotides, the CDR3 is TGTGCCAGCCACGAGGACAGGGAATATGGCTACACCTTC. Translation gives CASHEDREYGYTF.

V gene TRBV5-1 combines with J gene TRBJ1-2; TRBD1 matches 9 bases. Looked up from germline, CDR1 is SGHRS and CDR2 is YFSETQ. The CDR3 totals 16 residues. V was clipped by 4 bases and J by 7 bases; unmatched bases: 14. Here the CDR3 reads CASSLDRGGFDVGYTF. The CDR3 DNA is TGCGCCAGCAGCCTGGACAGGGGCGGCTTTGATGTTGGCTACACCTTC.

The chain is built from TRBV6-2 or TRBV6-3 and TRBJ1-1; no definite D call. Trimming took 2 bases from V and 7 from J, leaving 8 bases between them. Germline CDR1 and CDR2: MNHEY and SVGEGT. The CDR3 is 12 amino acids. Written as DNA, the CDR3 is TGTGCCAGCAGTTACGGGGTCGGTGAAGCTTTCTTT. Translated, it gives CASSYGVGEAFF.